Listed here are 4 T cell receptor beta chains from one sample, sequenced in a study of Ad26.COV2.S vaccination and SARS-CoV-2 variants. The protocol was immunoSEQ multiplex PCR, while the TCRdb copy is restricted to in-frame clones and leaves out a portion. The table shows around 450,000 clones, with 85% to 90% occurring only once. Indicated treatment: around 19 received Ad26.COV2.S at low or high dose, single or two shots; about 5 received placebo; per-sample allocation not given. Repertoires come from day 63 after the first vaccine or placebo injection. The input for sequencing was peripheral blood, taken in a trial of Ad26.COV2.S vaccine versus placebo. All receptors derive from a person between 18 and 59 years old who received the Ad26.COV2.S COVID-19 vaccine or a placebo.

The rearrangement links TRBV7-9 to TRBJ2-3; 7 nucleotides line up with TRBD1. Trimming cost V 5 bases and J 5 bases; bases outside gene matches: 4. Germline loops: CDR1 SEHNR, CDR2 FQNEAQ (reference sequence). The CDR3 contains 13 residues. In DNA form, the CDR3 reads TGTGCCAGCAGCAAAGCAGGGGGAGATACGCAGTATTTT. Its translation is CASSKAGGDTQYF.

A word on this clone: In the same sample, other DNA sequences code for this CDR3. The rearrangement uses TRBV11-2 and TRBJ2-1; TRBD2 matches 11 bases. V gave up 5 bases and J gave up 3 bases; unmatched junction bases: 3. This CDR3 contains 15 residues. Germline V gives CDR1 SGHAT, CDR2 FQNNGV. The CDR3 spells CASSPGTSGYNEQFF. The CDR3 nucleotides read TGTGCCAGCAGCCCCGGGACTAGCGGCTACAATGAGCAGTTCTTC. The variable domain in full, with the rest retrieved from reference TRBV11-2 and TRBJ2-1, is EAGVAQSPRYKIIEKRQSVAFWCNPISGHATLYWYQQILGQGPKLLIQFQNNGVVDDSQLPKDRFSAERLKGVDSTLKIQPAKLEDSAVYLCASSPGTSGYNEQFFGPGTRLTVL.

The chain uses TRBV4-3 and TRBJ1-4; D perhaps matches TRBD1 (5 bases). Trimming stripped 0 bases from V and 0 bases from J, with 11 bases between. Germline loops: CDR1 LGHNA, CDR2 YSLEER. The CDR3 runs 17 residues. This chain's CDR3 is CASSQDLRGTTNEKLFF. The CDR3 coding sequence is TGCGCCAGCAGCCAAGATCTTAGGGGCACAACTAATGAAAAACTGTTTTTT.

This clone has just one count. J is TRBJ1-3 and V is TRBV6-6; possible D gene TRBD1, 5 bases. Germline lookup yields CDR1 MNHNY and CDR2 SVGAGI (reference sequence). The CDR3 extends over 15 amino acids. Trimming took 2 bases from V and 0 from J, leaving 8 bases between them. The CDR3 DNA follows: TGTGCCAGCAGTTACGGGACCTTCTCTGGAAACACCATATATTTT. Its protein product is CASSYGTFSGNTIYF.